This TCR beta chain originates from a study of T cell repertoires in cytomegalovirus infection. This clonotype has a handful of counts. Its matching antigen is unknown. The CDR3 consists of 17 residues. The V gene end was trimmed by 0 bases and the J gene end by 7 bases; junction bases not matched to a gene: 8. CDR1 is LGHNA and CDR2 is YSLEER in the germline V gene. Each CDR3 protein gets one entry after TCRdb re-called the reads with MiXCR. The table has fewer than 1,000,000 distinct CDR3 sequences, approximately 32% seen once. The clonotype comes from a human donor in good health (CMV status not recorded). Some clones in this sample may be carry-over from other donors' samples. The sample in question was cultured CD8+ T cells from PBMCs, obtained from culture after CMV antigen stimulation. This rearrangement joins TRBV4-3 to TRBJ2-2; 10 bases fit TRBD2. The CDR3 nucleotides are TGCGCCAGCAGCCAAGAAACTAGCGGGGCCGCAGGCGGGGAGCTGTTTTTT. As protein: CASSQETSGAAGGELFF.